A single sample is the source of the 14 T cell receptor beta chains below, sequenced in a study of cytomegalovirus exposure and HLA in healthy donors. Vbeta (60) and Jbeta (13) primers were used in the PCR. Using immunoSEQ multiplex PCR, the repertoire was profiled, and TCRdb retains in-frame clones only, with some absent. Here the sample spans roughly 67,000 clones, approximately 78% being singletons. Sequencing input: PBMCs. The receptors come from a woman aged 25-40 years in good health and CMV-seronegative.

This clone has a single count. The chain carries TRBV18 and TRBJ1-1; D unresolved. This CDR3 comprises 17 residues. The V end was cut by 2 bases, the J end by 7 bases, with 23 bases between. Germline V gives CDR1 KGHSH, CDR2 LQKENI. The CDR3, as DNA: TGTGCCAGCTCACCAGTTAAGCGCGGGGTCGAGAACCATGAAGCTTTCTTT. This gives the protein CASSPVKRGVENHEAFF.

The rearrangement uses TRBV4-1 and TRBJ2-7; 9 bases align to TRBD1. In germline, CDR1 is MGHRA, CDR2 YSYEKL. Trimming at V came to 2 bases and at J to 4 bases, leaving 6 bases not matched to a gene. The CDR3 runs 15 residues. The CDR3 here is CASSQNPGTGYEQYF. DNA of the CDR3: TGCGCCAGCAGCCAAAATCCCGGGACAGGGTACGAGCAGTACTTC.

In its sample, this clone was seen once. V gene TRBV21-1 combines with J gene TRBJ2-7; the tabulated D call, TRBD1, remains unverified against the DNA. TRBV21-1 is designated a pseudogene. This CDR3 contains 16 residues. The CDR3 is CASSKVGLGPPYEQYF. DNA for the CDR3: TGTGCCAGCAGCAAAGTGGGCTTGGGCCCACCCTACGAGCAGTACTTC.

J is TRBJ1-6 and V is TRBV6-5, with D possibly being TRBD1 (5 bases). CDR1 is MNHEY, CDR2 SVGAGI, per germline. CDR3 length: 14 residues. Trimming cost V 6 bases and J 9 bases, with 15 bases left between them. As DNA, the CDR3 is TGTGCCAGCAGGGGCACAGGCGGGAGTTCACCCCTCCACTTT. Protein sequence: CASRGTGGSSPLHF.

The V and J genes are TRBV18 and TRBJ2-2; 7 bases map to TRBD2. CDR1 is KGHSH, CDR2 LQKENI, per germline. The trim removed 6 bases at V and 6 bases at J, leaving 7 bases unmatched. The CDR3 has 14 amino acids. CDR3 sequence reads: CASSSGGVPGELFF. The DNA of the CDR3 is TGTGCCAGCTCCTCGGGAGGAGTTCCCGGGGAGCTGTTTTTT.

J is TRBJ2-2 and V is TRBV12-2; TRBD1 was called by the table and not checked on the DNA. TRBV12-2 is a listed pseudogene. The length of the CDR3 is 14 residues. CDR3 in amino acids: CASRTGSNTGELFF. The CDR3 nucleotides read TGTGCAAGTCGGACAGGGTCGAACACCGGGGAGCTGTTTTTT.

V and J are TRBV19 and TRBJ2-2; D is possibly TRBD1 (5 bases). Trimming shortened V by 3 bases and J by 1 base, and 9 bases separated the two germline ends. This CDR3 has 15 residues. The germline gives CDR1 LNHDA, CDR2 SQIVND (reference sequence). CDR3: CASSIRQGNTGELFF. CDR3 nucleotide sequence: TGTGCCAGTAGTATCCGCCAGGGGAACACCGGGGAGCTGTTTTTT.

The chain combines TRBV11-2 with TRBJ1-3, with TRBD1 matching 10 bases. J was trimmed by 0 bases and V by 3 bases; bases with no gene match: 2. CDR3 length: 16 amino acids. Germline V gives CDR1 SGHAT, CDR2 FQNNGV. The CDR3 sequence: CASSLGTGASGNTIYF. The DNA of the CDR3 is TGTGCCAGCAGCTTGGGGACAGGGGCCTCTGGAAACACCATATATTTT.

V and J are TRBV5-1 and TRBJ1-4, with 8 positions matching TRBD1. The length of the CDR3 is 16 residues. CDR1 and CDR2 (germline): SGHRS, YFSETQ. With 4 bases clipped from V and 0 bases from J, the junction kept 5 bases outside the gene matches. The chain's CDR3 is CASSEDRVATNEKLFF. The CDR3 DNA reads TGCGCCAGCAGCGAGGACAGGGTTGCAACTAATGAAAAACTGTTTTTT.

This clone has just a few counts. This chain links TRBV27 with TRBJ2-5, with D possibly being TRBD2 (6 bases). The V and J ends lost 0 bases and 2 bases respectively, with 13 bases between them. This CDR3 comprises 16 residues. The V gene's germline CDR1 is MNHEY and CDR2 SMNVEV (reference sequence). The CDR3: CASSLSKGLGQETQYF. The CDR3 DNA follows: TGTGCCAGCAGTTTATCTAAGGGACTGGGGCAAGAGACCCAGTACTTC.

This clone was recorded once. The CDR3 coding sequence is TGTGCCAGTAGTGGGCAGGGGTCCACTTTTTACACCTTC. Encoded protein: CASSGQGSTFYTF. V usage is TRBV19 and J usage is TRBJ1-2, with D possibly being TRBD1 (6 bases). The V gene lost 5 bases and the J gene lost 11 bases, with 18 bases spanning the gap. CDR3 length equals 13 residues. Germline CDR1 LNHDA, CDR2 SQIVND (reference sequence).

The rearrangement joins TRBV4-1 to TRBJ1-1; 7 bases are a match to TRBD1. The ends lost 0 bases at V and 4 bases at J; junction bases unmatched: 5. The germline gives CDR1 MGHRA, CDR2 YSYEKL. The CDR3 spans 15 residues. The CDR3 sequence is CASSQDPTGTTEAFF. DNA for the CDR3: TGCGCCAGCAGCCAAGATCCGACAGGGACCACTGAAGCTTTCTTT.

The V and J genes are TRBV6-6 and TRBJ1-4; unclear D gene. The CDR3 length is 15 residues. Germline CDR1 reads MNHNY; CDR2 reads SVGAGI (reference sequence). Trimming stripped 2 bases from V and 6 bases from J, with 13 bases between. This chain's CDR3 is CASSYVVAAYEKLFF. DNA for the CDR3: TGTGCCAGCAGTTACGTAGTAGCCGCCTATGAAAAACTGTTTTTT.

V gene TRBV4-1 combines with J gene TRBJ1-2, with TRBD1 identical over 11 bases. CDR1 and CDR2 (germline): MGHRA, YSYEKL. The length of the CDR3 is 14 residues. The trim removed 2 bases at V and 10 bases at J, leaving 6 bases unmatched. The CDR3 DNA is TGCGCCAGCAGCCAACCCGGGACAGGGGGTTTCTACACCTTC. It is translated as CASSQPGTGGFYTF.